This T cell receptor beta chain was recorded in a study of regulatory and conventional T cells in RAG deficiency. CDR3 length: 16 amino acids. V lost 0 bases and J lost 4, with 11 bases in between. Germline V gene data show CDR1 as SGHRS and CDR2 as YFSETQ. Genomic DNA came from blood regulatory T cells gated CD4+ CD25-high CD127-low. To note about this clone: Its matching antigen is unknown.

Study observations and caveats: Shannon entropy was markedly lower and Simpson indices higher in RAG-deficient patients than control T-cell subsets.

Profiled with immunoSEQ multiplex PCR; TCRdb holds only in-frame clones, not every one. The sample comprises roughly 20,000 clones, approximately 86% of which are singletons, and 1.4% rests with the top ten. The same sample was also studied in work on regulatory T cells. That report adds: Amplification used 52 TRBV primers and 13 TRBJ primers.

Sequencing input: Tregs sorted from blood. The TCR comes from a human donor in good health. The J gene is TRBJ1-6, the V gene TRBV5-1, with a weak D call TRBD1 (5 bases). The CDR3: CASSLVKGSYNSPLHF. The CDR3 nucleotides read TGCGCCAGCAGCTTGGTAAAGGGGTCTTATAATTCACCCCTCCACTTT.